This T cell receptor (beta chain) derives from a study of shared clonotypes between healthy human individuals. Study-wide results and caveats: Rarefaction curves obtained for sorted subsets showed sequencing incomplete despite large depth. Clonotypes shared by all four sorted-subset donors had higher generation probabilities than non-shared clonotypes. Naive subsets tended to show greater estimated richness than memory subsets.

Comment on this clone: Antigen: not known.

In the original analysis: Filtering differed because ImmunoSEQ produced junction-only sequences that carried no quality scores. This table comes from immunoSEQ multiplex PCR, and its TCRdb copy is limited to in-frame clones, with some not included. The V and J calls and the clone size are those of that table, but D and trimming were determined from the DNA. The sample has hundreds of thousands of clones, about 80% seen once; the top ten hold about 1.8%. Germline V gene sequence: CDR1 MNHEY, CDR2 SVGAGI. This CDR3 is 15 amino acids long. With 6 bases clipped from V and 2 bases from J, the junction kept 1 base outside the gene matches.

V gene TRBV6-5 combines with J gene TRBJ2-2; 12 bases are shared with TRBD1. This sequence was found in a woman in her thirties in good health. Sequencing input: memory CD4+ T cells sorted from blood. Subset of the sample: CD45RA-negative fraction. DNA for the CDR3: TGTGCCAGCAGAGGGACAGGGGGCAACACCGGGGAGCTGTTTTTT. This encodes CASRGTGGNTGELFF.